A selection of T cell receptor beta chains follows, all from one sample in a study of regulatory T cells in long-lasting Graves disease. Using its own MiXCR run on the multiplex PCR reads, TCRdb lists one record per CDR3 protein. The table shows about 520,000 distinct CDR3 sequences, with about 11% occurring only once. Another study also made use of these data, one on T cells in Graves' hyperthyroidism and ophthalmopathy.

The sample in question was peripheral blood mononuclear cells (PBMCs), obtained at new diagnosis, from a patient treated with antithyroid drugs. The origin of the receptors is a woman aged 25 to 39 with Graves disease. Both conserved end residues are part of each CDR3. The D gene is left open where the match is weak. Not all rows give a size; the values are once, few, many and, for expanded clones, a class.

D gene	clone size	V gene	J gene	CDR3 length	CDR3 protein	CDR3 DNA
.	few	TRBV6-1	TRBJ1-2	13	CASKTADNYGYTF	TGTGCCAGCAAGACTGCAGACAACTATGGCTACACCTTC
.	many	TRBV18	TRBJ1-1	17	CASSPRRTRLLNTEAFF	TGTGCCAGCTCACCCAGACGGACCCGGCTACTGAACACTGAAGCTTTCTTT
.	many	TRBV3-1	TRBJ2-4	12	CASSQASNIQYF	TGTGCCAGCAGCCAAGCCTCAAACATTCAGTACTTC
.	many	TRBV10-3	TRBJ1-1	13	CAIRGRENTEAFF	TGTGCCATCAGGGGGCGGGAGAACACTGAAGCTTTCTTT
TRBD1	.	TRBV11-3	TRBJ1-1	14	CASSNRGRGTEAFF	TGTGCCAGCAGCAACAGGGGGCGCGGCACTGAAGCTTTCTTT
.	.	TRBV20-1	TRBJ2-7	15	CSARDSRTASYEQYF	TGCAGTGCTAGAGATTCTAGGACAGCCTCCTACGAGCAGTACTTC
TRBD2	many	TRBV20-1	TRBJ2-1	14	CGMRWGGGPNEQFF	TGTGGAATGCGATGGGGGGGTGGCCCCAATGAGCAGTTCTTC
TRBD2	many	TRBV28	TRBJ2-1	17	CASSRGGLPFGGNEQFF	TGTGCCAGCAGTCGGGGGGGACTTCCATTCGGGGGGAATGAGCAGTTCTTC
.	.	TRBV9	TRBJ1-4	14	CASSVGGLSEKLFF	TGTGCCAGCAGCGTAGGGGGCCTGAGTGAAAAACTGTTTTTT
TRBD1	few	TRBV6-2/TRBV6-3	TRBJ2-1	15	CASSYRTGGINEQFF	TGTGCCAGCAGTTACAGGACAGGGGGCATCAATGAGCAGTTCTTC
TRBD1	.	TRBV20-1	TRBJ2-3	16	CSARDEGTGTTDTQYF	TGCAGTGCTAGAGATGAGGGGACAGGGACCACAGATACGCAGTATTTT
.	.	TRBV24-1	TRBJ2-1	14	CATSDLGQYNEQFF	TGTGCCACCAGTGATTTAGGTCAGTACAATGAGCAGTTCTTC
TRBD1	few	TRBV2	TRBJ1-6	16	CASARDSMAVGSPLHF	TGTGCCAGCGCCAGGGACAGTATGGCCGTCGGTTCACCCCTCCACTTT
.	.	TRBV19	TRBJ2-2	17	CASRLDSRRKNTGELFF	TGTGCCAGTAGGCTAGATTCGAGAAGGAAGAACACCGGGGAGCTGTTTTTT
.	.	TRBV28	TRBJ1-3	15	CASSPVLYSGNTIYF	TGTGCCAGCAGTCCAGTCCTATACTCTGGAAACACCATATATTTT
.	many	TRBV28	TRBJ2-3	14	CASSLTARTDTQYF	TGTGCCAGCAGTTTAACAGCTCGCACAGATACGCAGTATTTT
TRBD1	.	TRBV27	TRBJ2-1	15	CASSSTGTAYNEQFF	TGTGCCAGCAGTTCAACCGGGACAGCATACAATGAGCAGTTCTTC
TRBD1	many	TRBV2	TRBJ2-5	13	CASSGTGEETQYF	TGTGCCAGCAGTGGGACAGGGGAAGAGACCCAGTACTTC
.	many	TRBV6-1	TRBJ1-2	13	CASSRDGYYGYTF	TGTGCCAGCAGCCGTGACGGATACTATGGCTACACCTTC
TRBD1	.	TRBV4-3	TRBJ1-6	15	CASSQLTGSGTPLHF	TGCGCCAGCAGCCAGTTGACAGGGTCCGGGACACCCCTCCACTTT
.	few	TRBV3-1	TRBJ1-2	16	CASSQDRRGESYGYTF	TGTGCCAGCAGCCAAGATCGCAGGGGAGAATCTTATGGCTACACCTTC
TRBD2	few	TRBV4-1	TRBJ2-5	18	CASSQRLAGEGLVGTQYF	TGCGCCAGCAGCCAACGACTAGCGGGAGAGGGATTGGTTGGGACCCAGTACTTC
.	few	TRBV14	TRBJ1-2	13	CASSQGTYYGYTF	TGTGCCAGCAGCCAGGGGACGTACTATGGCTACACCTTC
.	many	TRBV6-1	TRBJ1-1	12	CASTELGTEAFF	TGTGCCAGCACAGAGTTAGGCACTGAAGCTTTCTTT
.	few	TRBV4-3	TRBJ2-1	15	CASSQDADYYNEQFF	TGCGCCAGCAGCCAAGATGCGGACTACTACAATGAGCAGTTCTTC
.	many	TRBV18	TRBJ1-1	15	CASSPPDGGTTEAFF	TGTGCCAGCTCACCACCCGACGGGGGGACCACTGAAGCTTTCTTT
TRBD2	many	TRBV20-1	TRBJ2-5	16	CSARDRAGGYQETQYF	TGCAGTGCTAGAGATCGAGCGGGAGGGTACCAAGAGACCCAGTACTTC
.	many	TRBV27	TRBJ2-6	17	CASRKLGDPSGANVLTF	TGTGCCAGCAGAAAATTGGGTGACCCATCTGGGGCCAACGTCCTGACTTTC
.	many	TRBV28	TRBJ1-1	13	CASRETENTEAFF	TGTGCCAGCAGAGAGACAGAGAACACTGAAGCTTTCTTT
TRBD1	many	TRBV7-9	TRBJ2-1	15	CASSRTGTAYNEQFF	TGTGCCAGCAGCAGAACCGGGACAGCCTACAATGAGCAGTTCTTC